The 25 T cell receptor beta chains listed next were all sequenced from one sample in a study of cytomegalovirus exposure and HLA in healthy donors. This PCR relied on a set of 60 Vbeta primers and 13 Jbeta primers. Produced via immunoSEQ multiplex PCR; TCRdb's table is partial and in-frame only. Its table records approximately 70,000 clones. Source material: PBMCs. These receptors came from a female donor in good health and CMV-seropositive.

The chain uses TRBV18 and TRBJ1-1; 8 positions agree with TRBD1. The J segment lost 0 bases and the V segment lost 3 bases, leaving 6 bases of the junction unmatched. The CDR3 is 16 residues long. Germline CDR1 is KGHSH and CDR2 is LQKENI. CDR3 sequence reads: CASSPTGANLNTEAFF. CDR3 sequence (DNA): TGTGCCAGCTCACCGACAGGGGCAAACTTGAACACTGAAGCTTTCTTT.

The chain has TRBV7-8 and TRBJ2-2, with TRBD2 matching over 7 bases. The V gene's germline CDR1 is SGHVS and CDR2 FQNEAQ. V dropped 6 bases and J dropped 7; count of bases not matched to a gene: 11. CDR3 length equals 15 residues. The CDR3 loop reads CASRERGGGGGELFF. As DNA, the CDR3 is TGTGCCAGCAGGGAACGGGGCGGGGGAGGCGGGGAGCTGTTTTTT.

The chain joins TRBV29-1 to TRBJ1-2, with D possibly matching TRBD1 (5 bases). Per germline, CDR1 SQVTM and CDR2 ANQGSEA. Trimming took 6 bases from V and 3 from J, leaving 14 bases between them. The CDR3 is 13 amino acids. Here the CDR3 DNA reads TGCAGCGTCCTCCAGGGCCTTCACTATGGCTACACCTTC. Its translation: CSVLQGLHYGYTF.

The rearrangement links TRBV11-3 to TRBJ2-5, with TRBD2 identical over 15 bases. The ends lost 6 bases at V and 5 bases at J; junction bases unmatched: 1. Germline-derived CDR1 and CDR2 are SGHNT and YENEEA. The CDR3 is 14 amino acids. The CDR3 coding sequence is TGTGCCAGCAGGGGGACTAGCGGGGGGGAGACCCAGTACTTC. Amino acid sequence: CASRGTSGGETQYF. Full variable domain (remainder filled in from reference TRBV11-3 and TRBJ2-5): EAGVVQSPRYKIIEKKQPVAFWCNPISGHNTLYWYLQNLGQGPELLIRYENEEAVDDSQLPKDRFSAERLKGVDSTLKIQPAELGDSAVYLCASRGTSGGETQYFGPGTRLLVL.

The chain is built from TRBV19 and TRBJ2-1, with 12 bases fitting TRBD2. The CDR3 sequence is 15 residues long. Germline V CDR1 and CDR2: LNHDA, SQIVND (reference sequence). The V and J ends lost 1 base and 6 bases, in that order; junction bases with no gene match: 1. CDR3 sequence reads: CASSIGLAGANEQFF. The CDR3 DNA reads TGTGCCAGTAGTATAGGACTAGCGGGAGCCAATGAGCAGTTCTTC.

The rearrangement links TRBV28 to TRBJ2-5; 9 positions match TRBD1. The germline CDR1 and CDR2 sequences are MDHEN and SYDVKM. CDR3 size: 15 residues. J lost 6 bases, V lost 2 bases, and 7 bases had no gene match. CDR3 bases: TGTGCCAGCAGTTTAACAGGGGGCGTTAGGAAGACCCAGTACTTC. Its translation: CASSLTGGVRKTQYF.

The chain couples TRBV18 to TRBJ2-7; D uncertain. CDR1 and CDR2 from the germline V gene are KGHSH and LQKENI. The CDR3 runs to 14 residues. Between the trimmed V and J ends, which lost 0 bases and 3 bases, there was a span of 9 bases. In DNA, the CDR3 is TGTGCCAGCTCACCACCGATGGCAGTCTACGAGCAGTACTTC. It is translated as CASSPPMAVYEQYF.

The chain is built from TRBV27 and TRBJ2-3; 7 bases line up with TRBD2. Germline assignment: CDR1 MNHEY and CDR2 SMNVEV (reference sequence). The CDR3 has 14 amino acids. V dropped 7 bases and J dropped 3; count of bases not matched to a gene: 7. In DNA form, the CDR3 reads TGTGCCAGCATGTTGGGAGGGCCAACAGATACGCAGTATTTT. It codes for CASMLGGPTDTQYF.

This sequence joins TRBV18 and TRBJ1-5, with 7 bases lining up with TRBD1. This CDR3 comprises 16 residues. CDR1 is KGHSH, CDR2 LQKENI, per germline. J lost 3 bases, V lost 2 bases, and 7 bases had no gene match. The chain's CDR3 is CASSPWDRSPNQPQHF. The CDR3 DNA is TGTGCCAGCTCACCATGGGACAGAAGTCCCAATCAGCCCCAGCATTTT.

This chain joins TRBV10-1 and TRBJ2-2; TRBD1 agrees at 8 bases. Trimming removed 6 bases from V and 7 bases from J; junction bases left unmatched: 4. CDR3 length equals 13 residues. Germline V gives CDR1 WNHNN, CDR2 SYGVQD (reference sequence). CDR3: CASSRGQGGELFF. The DNA of the CDR3 is TGCGCCAGCAGCCGAGGACAGGGCGGGGAGCTGTTTTTT.

Details on this clone: The sample contains more than one DNA sequence encoding this CDR3. The chain joins TRBV7-9 to TRBJ1-1; no reliable D call. V shed 5 bases and J shed 3 bases, with 7 bases lying between them. The CDR3 has 12 residues. Germline CDR1 and CDR2: SEHNR and FQNEAQ (reference sequence). Here the CDR3 reads CASSPGYTEAFF. The CDR3 DNA reads TGTGCCAGCAGCCCCGGGTACACTGAAGCTTTCTTT.

This chain links TRBV6-4 with TRBJ2-2; maybe TRBD1 (5 bases). The CDR3 runs 13 residues. The germline gives CDR1 MRHNA, CDR2 SNTAGT. V was cut by 6 bases and J by 2 bases, with 7 bases left in between. For the CDR3, the DNA is TGTGCCAGCAGAGACAGCAACACCGGGGAGCTGTTTTTT. Amino acids: CASRDSNTGELFF.

The rearrangement joins TRBV5-6 to TRBJ2-5; D perhaps matches TRBD2 (5 bases). Trimming removed 2 bases at V and 5 bases at J, with 13 bases between. Germline CDR1 SGHDT, CDR2 YYEEEE. The CDR3 contains 14 residues. The CDR3 loop is CASSFPPLAETQYF. CDR3 bases: TGTGCCAGCAGCTTCCCCCCTTTAGCGGAGACCCAGTACTTC. The full variable domain, its missing parts supplied by reference TRBV5-6 and TRBJ2-5, is DAGVTQSPTHLIKTRGQQVTLRCSPKSGHDTVSWYQQALGQGPQFIFQYYEEEERQRGNFPDRFSGHQFPNYSSELNVNALLLGDSALYLCASSFPPLAETQYFGPGTRLLVL.

Turning to this clone: Sequence at one end of the junction differs from germline and may be a read error. The chain is built from TRBV9 and TRBJ2-6; possible D gene TRBD2, 7 bases. The CDR3 has 18 amino acids. The germline gives CDR1 SGDLS, CDR2 YYNGEE. In nucleotides, the CDR3 is TGTGCCAGCACCGTAGGTGGGGAGGGGGGCTCTGGGGCCAACGTCCTGACTTTC. Translated, it gives CASTVGGEGGSGANVLTF.

The chain combines TRBV9 with TRBJ2-1; TRBD2 agrees at 8 bases. V lost 2 bases and J lost 1; bases outside the gene matches: 5. The CDR3 is made up of 16 amino acids. Germline lookup yields CDR1 SGDLS and CDR2 YYNGEE. The DNA of the CDR3 is TGTGCCAGCAGCGTTGGACTAGCCTGGTCCTACAATGAGCAGTTCTTC. This sequence encodes CASSVGLAWSYNEQFF.

This chain links TRBV28 with TRBJ1-1, with D tentatively TRBD1 (6 bases). Per germline, CDR1 MDHEN and CDR2 SYDVKM. V was trimmed by 7 bases and J by 7 bases, leaving 19 bases between them. This CDR3 has 14 residues. This CDR3 is CASTLVPGGGEAFF. CDR3 coding DNA: TGTGCCAGCACCCTTGTGCCGGGAGGGGGTGAAGCTTTCTTT.

The J gene is TRBJ2-3, the V gene TRBV10-3; 15 nucleotides match TRBD2. Germline V gene lookup returns CDR1 ENHRY and CDR2 SYGVKD. The trim removed 7 bases at V and 6 bases at J, leaving 8 bases unmatched. This CDR3 has 16 residues. CDR3 nucleotide sequence: TGTGCCATCATGCCGGGACTAGCGGGGGGACCGGATACGCAGTATTTT. Amino acids: CAIMPGLAGGPDTQYF.

The chain links TRBV10-1 to TRBJ2-5, with 8 bases fitting TRBD1. Unmatched junction bases numbered 4, after V lost 3 bases and J lost 1 base. Germline assignment: CDR1 WNHNN and CDR2 SYGVQD (reference sequence). The CDR3 length is 15 residues. The CDR3, as DNA: TGCGCCAGCAGTGACCCGGGACAGGCCCAAGAGACCCAGTACTTC. The encoded protein is CASSDPGQAQETQYF.

The chain combines TRBV19 with TRBJ1-1; D is perhaps TRBD1 (6 bases). CDR3 length: 17 residues. Germline CDR1 is LNHDA and CDR2 is SQIVND (reference sequence). Between the trimmed V and J ends, which lost 9 bases and 5 bases, there was a span of 28 bases. CDR3: CARPFTPGDKEVTEAFF. The CDR3 coding sequence is TGTGCCAGGCCCTTCACTCCAGGGGATAAAGAAGTTACTGAAGCTTTCTTT. Full variable domain (missing parts from reference TRBV19 and TRBJ1-1): DGGITQSPKYLFRKEGQNVTLSCEQNLNHDAMYWYRQDPGQGLRLIYYSQIVNDFQKGDIAEGYSVSREKKESFPLTVTSAQKNPTAFYLCARPFTPGDKEVTEAFFGQGTRLTVV.

V and J are TRBV19 and TRBJ1-5, with no clear D. The CDR3 totals 15 residues. Germline V gene sequence: CDR1 LNHDA, CDR2 SQIVND (reference sequence). V lost 7 bases, J lost 5 bases, and 18 bases lay in between. The chain's CDR3 is CASTYTGNGDQPQHF. The CDR3 nucleotides read TGTGCCAGTACCTATACGGGGAACGGGGATCAGCCCCAGCATTTT.

The V call is TRBV5-4, the J call TRBJ2-5; the match to TRBD1 covers 9 bases. Germline loops: CDR1 SGHNT, CDR2 YYREEE (reference sequence). Germline trimming cut 0 bases from V and 2 bases from J; bases unmatched to any gene: 5. The CDR3 runs 16 residues. For the CDR3, the DNA is TGTGCCAGCAGCTTGGGCTGGACAGGGGAACAAGAGACCCAGTACTTC. It is translated as CASSLGWTGEQETQYF.

The J gene is TRBJ2-1, the V gene TRBV6-4; D is perhaps TRBD1 (5 bases). V lost 4 bases, J lost 6 bases, and 10 bases lay in between. CDR3 size: 13 residues. Germline V gives CDR1 MRHNA, CDR2 SNTAGT. CDR3 sequence reads: CASSAQGGNEQFF. CDR3 sequence (DNA): TGTGCCAGCAGTGCCCAGGGCGGCAATGAGCAGTTCTTC.

V and J are TRBV29-1 and TRBJ2-4, with TRBD2 matching over 7 bases. Germline V lookup: CDR1 SQVTM, CDR2 ANQGSEA. The CDR3 is made up of 14 amino acids. J gave up 6 bases and V 4 bases, and 9 bases lay outside the gene matches. This chain's CDR3 is CSVVGGVHGNIQYF. CDR3 nucleotide sequence: TGCAGCGTTGTGGGGGGGGTCCACGGAAACATTCAGTACTTC. Together with reference TRBV29-1 and TRBJ2-4, the CDR3 gives the full variable domain: SAVISQKPSRDICQRGTSLTIQCQVDSQVTMMFWYRQQPGQSLTLIATANQGSEATYESGFVIDKFPISRPNLTFSTLTVSNMSPEDSSIYLCSVVGGVHGNIQYFGAGTRLSVL.

The V and J genes are TRBV29-1 and TRBJ2-7; 7 nucleotides line up with TRBD1. V lost 7 bases, J lost 6 bases, and 12 bases stayed unmatched. Germline values: CDR1 SQVTM, CDR2 ANQGSEA. The CDR3 runs to 13 residues. This chain's CDR3 is CSATYRGDSEQYF. The CDR3 DNA follows: TGCAGCGCCACCTACAGGGGAGATAGCGAGCAGTACTTC.

The genes are TRBV19 and TRBJ2-7; possible D gene TRBD2, 5 bases. The V end lost 4 bases, the J end lost 2 bases, and 15 bases lay between the germline ends. Germline values: CDR1 LNHDA, CDR2 SQIVND (reference sequence). The CDR3 loop spans 15 amino acids. The CDR3: CASSRGGARAYEQYF. CDR3 DNA sequence: TGTGCCAGTAGTAGGGGTGGAGCGCGGGCCTACGAGCAGTACTTC.